Presented here are 27 T cell receptor beta chains from one specimen sequenced in a study of blood T cells in healthy people across ages. The second PCR ran roughly 7 to 12 cycles with a sample-barcoded 5' primer and J-beta primers. TCRdb independently ran MiXCR on the 5' RACE reads; one entry per CDR3 protein. The sample includes about 800,000 distinct CDR3 sequences, more than 20% of them seen just once. This sample also belongs to another study, concerning T cells of mothers and their children.

The material sequenced was blood. The receptors here all came from a boy younger than 18 in good health.

This clonotype turned up a few times. The chain recombines TRBV29-1 with TRBJ1-5; D remains unclear. Germline assignment: CDR1 SQVTM and CDR2 ANQGSEA. The V end was cut by 6 bases, the J end by 1 base, with 10 bases between. This CDR3 is 13 amino acids long. The CDR3 region is CSVVDGSNQPQHF. The CDR3 DNA reads as TGCAGCGTCGTCGACGGGAGCAATCAGCCCCAGCATTTT.

The rearrangement links TRBV24-1 to TRBJ2-3; the D gene is possibly TRBD1 (6 bases). Germline CDR1 and CDR2: KGHDR and SFDVKD. Trimming pared 9 bases from V and 2 bases from J, leaving 14 bases between. This CDR3 is built from 14 residues. CDR3 amino acids: CATGAGAFTDTQYF. CDR3 in DNA: TGTGCCACCGGGGCAGGGGCTTTCACAGATACGCAGTATTTT.

The rearrangement uses TRBV29-1 and TRBJ2-7; TRBD1 might be the D (6 bases). The ends were cut back, 6 bases at V and 3 bases at J, with 12 bases in the middle. The CDR3 covers 12 residues. Germline V gives CDR1 SQVTM, CDR2 ANQGSEA. The CDR3 DNA reads TGCAGCGTGGCGGAACAGGGCTACGAGCAGTACTTC. It translates to CSVAEQGYEQYF.

This clonotype appeared many times. The chain is built from TRBV15 and TRBJ2-7; no firm D call. CDR1 is LNHNV, CDR2 YYDKDF, per germline (reference sequence). The CDR3 has 12 residues. Trimming took off 0 bases at V and 4 bases at J, with 4 bases between the two ends. The chain's CDR3 is CATSRDMYEQYF. CDR3 in DNA: TGTGCCACCAGCAGAGACATGTACGAGCAGTACTTC.

This clonotype was picked up a small number of times. CDR3 in amino acids: CASSLGGPANEQFF. In DNA form, the CDR3 reads TGTGCCAGCAGTTTAGGGGGTCCTGCTAATGAGCAGTTCTTC. This chain joins TRBV12-3 or TRBV12-4 and TRBJ2-1; the D is unclear. Trimming pared 1 base from V and 7 bases from J, leaving 11 bases between. The CDR3 sequence is 14 residues long.

J is TRBJ2-7 and V is TRBV18; 7 nucleotides match TRBD1. This CDR3 comprises 13 residues. V lost 4 bases and J lost 4; bases outside the gene matches: 4. The germline V gene encodes CDR1 KGHSH and CDR2 LQKENI. The DNA for the CDR3 is TGTGCCAGCTCACACAGGGGCCCTTACGAGCAGTACTTC. It specifies CASSHRGPYEQYF.

This chain links TRBV14 with TRBJ2-3; either TRBD1 or TRBD2 may supply D (6 bases each). Germline assignment: CDR1 SGHDN and CDR2 FVKESK. The CDR3 runs to 14 residues. The ends were cut back, 4 bases at V and 2 bases at J, with 10 bases in the middle. As DNA, the CDR3 is TGTGCCAGCAGCCGTAGGGGGGTCACAGATACGCAGTATTTT. Translation gives CASSRRGVTDTQYF.

The V and J genes are TRBV3-1 and TRBJ2-5, with a weak D call TRBD1 (5 bases). The CDR3 is 16 amino acids. Trimming left V 0 bases short and J 1 base short, with 12 bases between. The V gene's germline CDR1 is LGHDT and CDR2 YNNKEL (reference sequence). CDR3 sequence: CASSQDRRGFQETQYF. Written as DNA, the CDR3 is TGTGCCAGCAGCCAAGATCGAAGGGGATTCCAAGAGACCCAGTACTTC.

A few counts support this clonotype. The CDR3 loop is CSVEGRHNPEAFF. The CDR3 region has the DNA TGCAGCGTTGAAGGGAGGCACAATCCTGAAGCTTTCTTT. The chain couples TRBV29-1 to TRBJ1-1; D is undetermined. The CDR3 has 13 residues. Trimming removed 1 base from V and 6 bases from J, with 12 bases in between. The germline V gene has CDR1 SQVTM and CDR2 ANQGSEA.

This clonotype was found a few times. The rearrangement uses TRBV13 and TRBJ2-1, with D possibly being TRBD1 (6 bases). The DNA matches TRBJ2-7 better at its end, which makes the J call doubtful. The CDR3 spans 15 residues. Per germline, CDR1 PRHDT and CDR2 FYEKMQ (reference sequence). The CDR3 spells CASSITTGGSYEQYF. As DNA, the CDR3 is TGTGCCAGCAGCATCACGACAGGCGGATCCTACGAGCAGTACTTC.

The chain is built from TRBV5-8 and TRBJ2-1, with D hard to call. The CDR3 extends over 12 amino acids. CDR1 SGHTS and CDR2 YDEGEE come from the germline V gene. V shed 1 base and J shed 8 bases, with 7 bases lying between them. The CDR3 sequence is CASSLKPHEQFF. Here the CDR3 DNA reads TGTGCCAGCAGCTTGAAACCCCATGAGCAGTTCTTC. The full variable domain, with the rest looked up from reference TRBV5-8 and TRBJ2-1, is EAGVTQSPTHLIKTRGQQATLRCSPISGHTSVYWYQQALGLGLQFLLWYDEGEERNRGNFPPRFSGRQFPNYSSELNVNALELEDSALYLCASSLKPHEQFFGPGTRLTVL.

This clonotype came up a few times. V gene TRBV29-1 combines with J gene TRBJ2-5, with D possibly matching TRBD2 (6 bases). Per germline, CDR1 SQVTM and CDR2 ANQGSEA. The CDR3 runs to 13 residues. V was pared by 7 bases and J by 2 bases, with 14 bases between. DNA of the CDR3: TGCAGCGGCGCAGGGAGGTTGCAAGAGACCCAGTACTTC. Translated: CSGAGRLQETQYF.

This clonotype has just a few counts. The chain combines TRBV15 with TRBJ2-1; D gene ambiguous. The germline V gene encodes CDR1 LNHNV and CDR2 YYDKDF (reference sequence). The CDR3 has 13 residues. V lost 6 bases and J lost 15, with 21 bases in between. The chain's CDR3 is CATSLVDWAPLFF. CDR3 nucleotide sequence: TGTGCCACCAGTTTAGTAGATTGGGCTCCGCTGTTCTTC.

This clonotype was observed a few times. The J gene is TRBJ1-3, the V gene TRBV7-3, with a weak D call TRBD1 (5 bases). The germline CDR1 and CDR2 sequences are SGHTA and FQGTGA. The V and J ends lost 2 bases and 0 bases respectively, with 8 bases between them. The CDR3 totals 15 residues. CDR3 sequence reads: CASSLGAASGNTIYF. Written as DNA, the CDR3 is TGTGCCAGCAGCTTAGGGGCAGCCTCTGGAAACACCATATATTTT.

The genes are TRBV9 and TRBJ2-5; 9 bases are shared with TRBD2. Per the germline V gene, CDR1 is SGDLS and CDR2 is YYNGEE. This CDR3 region has 15 residues. V gave up 0 bases and J gave up 5 bases; unmatched junction bases: 5. The CDR3 region is CASSVGGLALETQYF. For the CDR3, the DNA is TGTGCCAGCAGCGTAGGAGGACTAGCGTTGGAGACCCAGTACTTC. The whole variable domain, remainder taken from reference TRBV9 and TRBJ2-5, is DSGVTQTPKHLITATGQRVTLRCSPRSGDLSVYWYQQSLDQGLQFLIQYYNGEERAKGNILERFSAQQFPDLHSELNLSSLELGDSALYFCASSVGGLALETQYFGPGTRLLVL.

The J gene is TRBJ2-5, the V gene TRBV15, with 10 bases matching TRBD2. The assigned J gene may be wrong: the sequence end matches TRBJ2-7 better. Germline CDR1 is LNHNV and CDR2 is YYDKDF (reference sequence). The CDR3 is 16 residues long. CDR3 residues: CATSRDLLLAGREQYF. DNA of the CDR3: TGTGCCACCAGCAGAGATCTTCTACTAGCGGGACGCGAGCAGTACTTC.

The V and J genes are TRBV27 and TRBJ1-2; D not resolved. Looked up from germline, CDR1 is MNHEY and CDR2 is SMNVEV (reference sequence). V was cut by 4 bases and J by 0 bases, with 24 bases left in between. The CDR3 covers 19 residues. The DNA of the CDR3 is TGTGCCAGCAGTTGGATCCAGGCAGTCTTGCTGGGGTCTAACTATGGCTACACCTTC. Its protein product is CASSWIQAVLLGSNYGYTF.

This rearrangement joins TRBV29-1 to TRBJ2-5; TRBD1 might be the D (5 bases). V was pared by 4 bases and J by 5 bases, with 14 bases between. This CDR3 is 13 amino acids long. The germline CDR1 and CDR2 sequences are SQVTM and ANQGSEA. Here the CDR3 reads CSVVKGILETQYF. DNA of the CDR3: TGCAGCGTTGTTAAGGGGATTTTGGAGACCCAGTACTTC.

V and J are TRBV29-1 and TRBJ2-5; TRBD1 might be the D (5 bases). The DNA matches TRBJ2-7 better at its end, which makes the J call doubtful. This CDR3 contains 15 residues. Germline CDR1 reads SQVTM; CDR2 reads ANQGSEA. The chain's CDR3 is CSVRVDIRPYYEQYF. In DNA form, the CDR3 reads TGCAGCGTTCGGGTGGACATTAGGCCTTATTACGAGCAGTACTTC.

There are many counts of this clonotype. The V and J genes are TRBV4-3 and TRBJ1-2; D is ambiguous. The CDR3 length is 13 residues. V gave up 2 bases and J gave up 3 bases, with 7 bases separating them. Germline V CDR1 and CDR2: LGHNA, YSLEER. The CDR3 DNA sequence: TGCGCCAGCAGCCAAAACCCTCACTATGGCTACACCTTC. Protein product: CASSQNPHYGYTF.

V and J are TRBV29-1 and TRBJ2-3; 10 bases are shared with TRBD2. The V gene end was trimmed by 6 bases and the J gene end by 2 bases; junction bases not matched to a gene: 8. Germline V gives CDR1 SQVTM, CDR2 ANQGSEA. The CDR3 has 15 amino acids. The CDR3 DNA reads TGCAGCGTCAGACTAGCGGGCCAAATCACAGATACGCAGTATTTT. This gives the protein CSVRLAGQITDTQYF.

The chain recombines TRBV20-1 with TRBJ2-3, with D perhaps matching TRBD2 (6 bases). The germline V gene encodes CDR1 DFQATT and CDR2 SNEGSKA (reference sequence). V lost 5 bases and J lost 4, with 16 bases in between. The CDR3 totals 14 residues. CDR3: CSAQESSASDTQYF. The DNA of the CDR3 is TGCAGTGCTCAAGAGTCTAGCGCCTCAGATACGCAGTATTTT.

As regards this clonotype: Its ends do not fully match the called genes, so a read error is possible. The chain carries TRBV6-2 or TRBV6-3 and TRBJ1-1; TRBD1 agrees at 7 bases. Germline V gene data show CDR1 as MNHEY and CDR2 as SVGEGT. This CDR3 is 14 amino acids long. CDR3 protein: CVSNPSGTAREAFF. The CDR3 DNA is TGTGTCAGCAACCCGTCAGGGACAGCCCGTGAAGCTTTCTTT.

This clonotype was counted many times. The chain carries TRBV12-3 or TRBV12-4 and TRBJ2-5; D is possibly TRBD1 or TRBD2 (5 bases each). The ends were cut back, 6 bases at V and 4 bases at J, with 18 bases in the middle. The CDR3 contains 15 residues. DNA of the CDR3: TGTGCCAGCAGCCCAACGGCCCGGGACGGAGAGACCCAGTACTTC. Amino acid sequence: CASSPTARDGETQYF.

On this clonotype: One junction end does not reproduce the germline sequence, and a read error may be involved. The chain recombines TRBV27 with TRBJ2-5; 13 nucleotides agree with TRBD2. The CDR3 covers 14 residues. Germline V lookup: CDR1 MNHEY, CDR2 SMNVEV (reference sequence). The CDR3 here is CASSQTSGGNEQHF. The CDR3 nucleotides read TGTGCCAGCAGCCAGACTAGCGGGGGGAACGAGCAGCACTTC.

CDR3 nucleotides: TGTGCCTGGAGTGTAGGGAGGACTAGCTCCCGACATGAGCAGTTCTTC. It translates to CAWSVGRTSSRHEQFF. The chain joins TRBV30 to TRBJ2-1, with 8 bases aligning to TRBD2. V shed 0 bases, J shed 8 bases, and the junction held 12 bases outside the gene matches. The CDR3 has 16 residues. CDR1 and CDR2 (germline): GTSNPN, SVGIG (reference sequence). The full variable domain, in which reference TRBV30 and TRBJ2-1 provide the parts outside the CDR3, is SQTIHQWPATLVQPVGSPLSLECTVEGTSNPNLYWYRQAAGRGLQLLFYSVGIGQISSEVPQNLSASRPQDRQFILSSKKLLLSDSGFYLCAWSVGRTSSRHEQFFGPGTRLTVL.

This chain joins TRBV27 and TRBJ2-5, with D hard to call. CDR1 is MNHEY, CDR2 SMNVEV, per germline (reference sequence). This CDR3 is built from 12 residues. V lost 10 bases, J lost 2 bases, and 11 bases lay in between. The CDR3 sequence: CATKDLQETQYF. As DNA, the CDR3 is TGTGCCACCAAGGACCTACAAGAGACCCAGTACTTC.